The 20 T cell receptor beta chains listed next were all sequenced from one sample in a study of response to subunit inactivated influenza vaccine. TCRdb reanalysed the RT-PCR reads using MiXCR and keeps one entry per CDR3 protein. The table records around 530,000 distinct CDR3 sequences, more than 15% of them present only once. The sample was CD4+ T cells sorted from PBMCs, taken about 23 months after vaccination. These receptors all stem from a man aged 50-75 years who received an inactivated influenza vaccine.

The V and J genes are TRBV3-1 and TRBJ1-1; D may be TRBD1 (6 bases). The CDR3 extends over 13 amino acids. V dropped 6 bases and J dropped 4 bases, with 12 bases sitting between them. Germline values: CDR1 LGHDT, CDR2 YNNKEL (reference sequence). The CDR3 coding sequence is TGTGCCAGCAGTGATCAGGGGCTCACTGAAGCTTTCTTT. This gives the protein CASSDQGLTEAFF. Full variable domain (rest looked up from reference TRBV3-1 and TRBJ1-1): DTAVSQTPKYLVTQMGNDKSIKCEQNLGHDTMYWYKQDSKKFLKIMFSYNNKELIINETVPNRFSPKSPDKAHLNLHINSLELGDSAVYFCASSDQGLTEAFFGQGTRLTVV.

This clonotype was observed a handful of times. The CDR3 region has the DNA TGTGCCAGCAGTTTTGGAACAGGAGACTATGGCTACACCTTC. Translation: CASSFGTGDYGYTF. V gene TRBV12-3 or TRBV12-4 combines with J gene TRBJ1-2; tentatively, D is TRBD1 (5 bases). The V gene lost 3 bases and the J gene lost 3 bases, with 11 bases spanning the gap. This CDR3 comprises 14 residues.

This clonotype was found a few times. The rearrangement uses TRBV20-1 and TRBJ2-1; 9 nucleotides align to TRBD2. After removal of 0 bases from V and 3 bases from J, the junction contained 9 bases not matched to a gene. The CDR3 covers 17 residues. Germline values: CDR1 DFQATT, CDR2 SNEGSKA (reference sequence). As DNA, the CDR3 is TGCAGTGCTAGAGATTTCTTGGCGGGAGGGGACTACAATGAGCAGTTCTTC. As protein: CSARDFLAGGDYNEQFF.

The chain links TRBV14 to TRBJ2-1, with TRBD2 as a possible D gene (5 bases). This CDR3 spans 18 amino acids. The V and J ends lost 0 bases and 2 bases respectively, with 17 bases between them. Looked up from germline, CDR1 is SGHDN and CDR2 is FVKESK. The CDR3, as DNA: TGTGCCAGCAGCCAAGATTTGAAGCGGCTCTTGCCCTACAATGAGCAGTTCTTC. Translation gives CASSQDLKRLLPYNEQFF.

This clonotype was seen a handful of times. This sequence joins TRBV10-1 and TRBJ1-1; D is undetermined. V lost 3 bases, J lost 1 base, and 12 bases lay in between. Per the germline V gene, CDR1 is WNHNN and CDR2 is SYGVQD (reference sequence). This CDR3 region has 15 residues. In DNA form, the CDR3 reads TGCGCCAGCAGTGATGTCCCTGTTACGAACACTGAAGCTTTCTTT. Translated, it gives CASSDVPVTNTEAFF.

This chain joins TRBV18 and TRBJ2-5; 12 nucleotides align to TRBD1. V shed 6 bases, J shed 1 base, and the junction held 3 bases outside the gene matches. The CDR3 spans 15 residues. Per the germline V gene, CDR1 is KGHSH and CDR2 is LQKENI. CDR3 in DNA: TGTGCCAGCTCCTCGGGACAGGGGGCCCAAGAGACCCAGTACTTC. Protein sequence: CASSSGQGAQETQYF.

This clonotype has just a few counts. The chain couples TRBV20-1 to TRBJ2-1; tentatively, D is TRBD1 or TRBD2 (5 bases each). Germline V CDR1 and CDR2: DFQATT, SNEGSKA (reference sequence). This CDR3 is 15 amino acids long. Trimming took off 8 bases at V and 2 bases at J, with 19 bases between the two ends. This chain's CDR3 is CSQSGGVMTYNEQFF. The CDR3 nucleotides read TGCAGTCAAAGTGGGGGAGTCATGACCTACAATGAGCAGTTCTTC.

The genes are TRBV12-3 or TRBV12-4 and TRBJ2-7, with 9 bases fitting TRBD1. Trimming took 5 bases from V and 3 from J; bases not matched to a gene: 5. The CDR3 extends over 14 amino acids. CDR3 residues: CASSTTDRGYEQYF. In nucleotides, the CDR3 is TGTGCCAGCAGTACCACGGACAGGGGCTACGAGCAGTACTTC.

This clonotype came up a few times. The rearrangement links TRBV14 to TRBJ2-2, with 8 bases fitting TRBD1. Unmatched junction bases numbered 6, after V lost 8 bases and J lost 1 base. The CDR3 consists of 15 residues. Germline V gene data show CDR1 as SGHDN and CDR2 as FVKESK. The CDR3 loop reads CASGRTGRNTGELFF. The CDR3 DNA follows: TGTGCCAGCGGACGGACAGGGAGGAACACCGGGGAGCTGTTTTTT.

This clonotype has only a few counts. This chain joins TRBV5-1 and TRBJ1-1; D might be TRBD1 (5 bases). The CDR3 runs to 14 residues. CDR1 SGHRS and CDR2 YFSETQ come from the germline V gene. V was cut by 1 base and J by 4 bases, with 11 bases left in between. The CDR3 here is CASSLKPGGTEAFF. For the CDR3, the DNA is TGCGCCAGCAGCTTGAAGCCGGGGGGCACTGAAGCTTTCTTT.

The chain couples TRBV7-2 to TRBJ2-3; TRBD2 is a possible D gene (6 bases). The CDR3 runs 15 residues. Trimming pared 3 bases from V and 2 bases from J, leaving 12 bases between. The germline V gene encodes CDR1 SGHTA and CDR2 FQGNSA. CDR3 DNA sequence: TGTGCCAGCAGCTTCGGGAGCTTGAACACAGATACGCAGTATTTT. It is translated as CASSFGSLNTDTQYF.

This clonotype has only a few counts. The chain joins TRBV28 to TRBJ1-2; 8 positions match TRBD1. The CDR3 is made up of 15 amino acids. The V gene's germline CDR1 is MDHEN and CDR2 SYDVKM. V shed 5 bases, J shed 0 bases, and the junction held 5 bases outside the gene matches. The CDR3 spells CASSQRTGTNYGYTF. CDR3 bases: TGTGCCAGCAGTCAGCGGACAGGGACTAACTATGGCTACACCTTC.

J is TRBJ2-3 and V is TRBV12-3 or TRBV12-4; 7 nucleotides agree with TRBD1. This CDR3 has 14 amino acids. J gave up 6 bases and V 5 bases, and 8 bases lay outside the gene matches. DNA for the CDR3: TGTGCCAGCAGTCCAGGACAGGTTGGGGATACGCAGTATTTT. Residues: CASSPGQVGDTQYF.

V usage is TRBV11-2 and J usage is TRBJ2-4; weak D call: TRBD1 (6 bases). V was trimmed by 5 bases and J by 0 bases, leaving 14 bases between them. Germline V CDR1 and CDR2: SGHAT, FQNNGV. The CDR3 runs 16 residues. This chain's CDR3 is CASSTPDRLAKNIQYF. CDR3 DNA sequence: TGTGCCAGCAGCACCCCGGACAGACTAGCCAAAAACATTCAGTACTTC.

This clonotype has more than one count but fewer than ten. The chain combines TRBV20-1 with TRBJ1-6; TRBD1 might be the D (5 bases). With 2 bases removed from V and 7 bases from J, the gap between germline ends came to 15 bases. Germline V gene sequence: CDR1 DFQATT, CDR2 SNEGSKA (reference sequence). The CDR3 is 15 amino acids. DNA for the CDR3: TGCAGTGCTAGACCGGGACGGACGACCAATTCACCCCTCCACTTT. It is translated as CSARPGRTTNSPLHF.

The rearrangement uses TRBV4-3 and TRBJ2-5, with TRBD1 as a possible D gene (6 bases). The germline V and J ends were trimmed by 0 bases and 9 bases, with 20 bases remaining between them. CDR3 length: 16 amino acids. Germline CDR1 and CDR2: LGHNA and YSLEER. CDR3: CASSQEADRFPGAQYF. CDR3 DNA: TGCGCCAGCAGCCAAGAGGCGGACAGATTCCCAGGGGCCCAGTACTTC.

In this sample, this clonotype turned up a few times. This sequence joins TRBV6-2 or TRBV6-3 and TRBJ2-1, with a weak D call TRBD2 (5 bases). The germline CDR1 and CDR2 sequences are MNHEY and SVGEGT. The CDR3 consists of 14 residues. The ends were cut back, 7 bases at V and 7 bases at J, with 17 bases in the middle. The CDR3 here is CASKEEPERNEQFF. The DNA of the CDR3 is TGTGCCAGCAAGGAGGAACCCGAGAGGAATGAGCAGTTCTTC.

This clonotype was detected only a few times. The gene calls are TRBV7-2 and TRBJ2-3; tentative D call: TRBD2 (5 bases). The CDR3 length is 15 residues. From germline, CDR1 is SGHTA and CDR2 FQGNSA. Trimming removed 1 base at V and 2 bases at J, with 10 bases between. CDR3 sequence: CASSLGSGFTDTQYF. As DNA, the CDR3 is TGTGCCAGCAGCTTAGGCTCGGGGTTCACAGATACGCAGTATTTT.

This clonotype was seen at least ten times. This sequence joins TRBV18 and TRBJ1-3; tentative D call: TRBD1 (6 bases). Germline CDR1 KGHSH, CDR2 LQKENI. The CDR3 extends over 14 amino acids. Trimming stripped 3 bases from V and 2 bases from J, with 8 bases between. CDR3 sequence (DNA): TGTGCCAGCTCACCCCCAGGGGCTGGAAACACCATATATTTT. Protein product: CASSPPGAGNTIYF.

The chain carries TRBV18 and TRBJ1-1; 10 bases map to TRBD1. CDR1 KGHSH and CDR2 LQKENI come from the germline V gene. The ends lost 6 bases at V and 1 base at J; junction bases unmatched: 5. CDR3 length: 15 residues. CDR3 DNA: TGTGCCAGCTCCCGACAGGGGGCGGCGAACACTGAAGCTTTCTTT. This translates into CASSRQGAANTEAFF.